This entry concerns a single T cell receptor (beta chain). No antigen is known for it. This entry comes from a study of T cell responses to AZD1222 COVID-19 vaccine. Overall study findings and caveats: Epitopes outside B.1.351 and B.1.1.7 mutated regions reportedly drew nearly half of spike TCRs.

The method was immunoSEQ multiplex PCR; TCRdb's version includes in-frame clones alone and lacks a portion of them. The data contain about 86,000 clones, 85% to 90% of them singletons. CDR1 and CDR2 from the germline V gene are MNHEY and SVGAGI. This CDR3 spans 13 amino acids. Trimming removed 7 bases at V and 4 bases at J, with 12 bases between. The specimen comprised peripheral blood, sampled 28 days after the second AZD1222 dose. The TCR originated in an adult who received the AZD1222 COVID-19 vaccine. The chain carries TRBV6-5 and TRBJ2-3; D is possibly TRBD2 (7 bases). This CDR3 is CASNGGPADTQYF. The CDR3, as DNA: TGTGCCAGCAACGGGGGGCCGGCAGATACGCAGTATTTT.